A selection of T cell receptor beta chains follows, all from one sample in a study of blood T cell repertoires in COVID-19. Data came from immunoSEQ multiplex PCR; TCRdb stores just in-frame clones and leaves some out. This sample carries over 100,000 clones, around 84% of them seen once, and the ten largest clones take approximately 1.5%. Sequencing was performed on peripheral blood. Every receptor here comes from a middle-aged man with acute or convalescent COVID-19. Both conserved end residues are part of each CDR3. A D gene is named only where the DNA matches it firmly. Where a row states a size, it is once, few, many or the class of an expanded clone; other rows omit it.

cdr3_aa cdr3_nt j_call clone_size d_call cdr3_length v_call
CAWGTGFSRELFF TGTGCCTGGGGGACAGGGTTTAGCAGGGAGCTGTTTTTT TRBJ2-2 - TRBD1 13 TRBV30
CASSERQREGPEQYF TGTGCCAGCAGTGAAAGACAGCGGGAGGGCCCCGAGCAGTACTTC TRBJ2-7 - TRBD2 15 TRBV6-1
CASSLYGGNYGYTF TGTGCCAGCAGCTTATACGGGGGTAACTATGGCTACACCTTC TRBJ1-2 - - 14 TRBV7-9
CASRDNRGYNEQFF TGTGCCAGCAGAGACAACAGGGGCTACAATGAGCAGTTCTTC TRBJ2-1 once TRBD1 14 TRBV2
CASSLGTGTGAYNEQFF TGTGCCAGCAGCTTAGGGACCGGGACAGGGGCCTACAATGAGCAGTTCTTC TRBJ2-1 few TRBD1 17 TRBV11-3
CASSVGGGQETQYF TGTGCCAGCAGTGTGGGGGGGGGTCAAGAGACCCAGTACTTC TRBJ2-5 - TRBD2 14 TRBV2
CASSQERSGPTYEQYF TGTGCCAGCAGCCAAGAAAGGAGCGGACCAACCTACGAGCAGTACTTC TRBJ2-7 - - 16 TRBV4-2
CSVERWGGTRLTNTDTQYF TGCAGCGTTGAACGTTGGGGCGGGACGCGGCTTACTAACACAGATACGCAGTATTTT TRBJ2-3 - - 19 TRBV29-1
CASSITAPYNEQFF TGTGCCAGTAGTATAACAGCTCCCTACAATGAGCAGTTCTTC TRBJ2-1 few - 14 TRBV19
CASSSPDTNEQFF TGCGCCAGCAGCTCTCCCGATACTAATGAGCAGTTCTTC TRBJ2-1 - - 13 TRBV5-1
CASSQRLADRETQYF TGCGCCAGCAGCCAAAGACTAGCGGATAGGGAGACCCAGTACTTC TRBJ2-5 - TRBD2 15 TRBV4-3
CASSEAGGPYNEQFF TGTGCCAGCAGTGAAGCGGGGGGGCCGTACAATGAGCAGTTCTTC TRBJ2-1 few TRBD2 15 TRBV3-1/TRBV3-2
CSVNGRAGTQYF TGCAGCGTTAACGGGAGGGCCGGTACGCAGTATTTT TRBJ2-3 - TRBD2 12 TRBV29-1
CASSSPSSGSLETQYF TGTGCCAGCAGTTCGCCTTCTAGCGGGAGTTTGGAGACCCAGTACTTC TRBJ2-5 - TRBD2 16 TRBV6-6
CASSHGGEIQETQYF TGTGCCAGCAGCCATGGAGGTGAGATCCAAGAGACCCAGTACTTC TRBJ2-5 - - 15 TRBV3-1/TRBV3-2
CASSLVASGGEQYF TGCGCCAGCAGCTTGGTAGCTTCGGGGGGCGAGCAGTACTTC TRBJ2-7 once TRBD2 14 TRBV5-1
CASSVELLAGVSDEQFF TGTGCCAGCAGTGTGGAACTACTAGCGGGGGTTTCCGATGAGCAGTTCTTC TRBJ2-1 few TRBD2 17 TRBV28
CAWSVPGLAGGETQYF TGTGCCTGGAGTGTACCGGGACTAGCGGGAGGGGAGACCCAGTACTTC TRBJ2-5 - TRBD2 16 TRBV30
CASSLPFTSGTPDTQYF TGTGCCAGCAGTTTACCCTTTACTAGCGGGACCCCAGATACGCAGTATTTT TRBJ2-3 - TRBD2 17 TRBV28
CASSYETSWNSPLHF TGTGCCAGCAGTTACGAGACATCTTGGAATTCACCCCTCCACTTT TRBJ1-6 once - 15 TRBV6-5
CASSSPLAGGGEQYF TGTGCCAGCAGTTCGCCTCTAGCGGGGGGAGGGGAGCAGTACTTC TRBJ2-7 - TRBD2 15 TRBV6-5
CASSLRGTWSYNEQFF TGTGCCAGCAGCTTACGCGGGACGTGGTCCTACAATGAGCAGTTCTTC TRBJ2-1 - - 16 TRBV7-2
CASNSADSYEQYF TGTGCCAGCAATTCGGCGGATTCCTACGAGCAGTACTTC TRBJ2-7 - - 13 TRBV2
CASRGGDSYEQYF TGTGCCAGCCGCGGAGGTGACTCCTACGAGCAGTACTTC TRBJ2-7 - - 13 TRBV7-9
CASSPDRHSNQPQHF TGTGCCAGCAGTCCCGACAGGCATAGCAATCAGCCCCAGCATTTT TRBJ1-5 - - 15 TRBV2
CASSPTRSVETQYF TGTGCCAGCAGCCCAACCAGATCCGTGGAGACCCAGTACTTC TRBJ2-5 - - 14 TRBV7-3
CASSTGGGNQPQHF TGTGCCAGCAGCACGGGGGGAGGCAATCAGCCCCAGCATTTT TRBJ1-5 once - 14 TRBV6-5
CASSAQTATPGANVLTF TGTGCCAGCAGCGCACAGACAGCCACCCCTGGGGCCAACGTCCTGACTTTC TRBJ2-6 - - 17 TRBV9
CASSRGTLLSQYF TGTGCCAGCAGCAGGGGAACTCTTCTTTCCCAGTACTTC TRBJ2-5 once - 13 TRBV7-9
CASSPGSGRGGVKEQFF TGTGCCAGCAGCCCCGGATCAGGGCGGGGCGGCGTTAAAGAGCAGTTCTTC TRBJ2-1 - - 17 TRBV7-8
CASSPIGTGNEKLFF TGTGCCAGCAGCCCAATCGGGACAGGGAATGAAAAACTGTTTTTT TRBJ1-4 - TRBD1 15 TRBV7-8
CASSTRRAEGANVLTF TGTGCCAGCAGCACCCGACGCGCGGAGGGGGCCAACGTCCTGACTTTC TRBJ2-6 - - 16 TRBV11-2
CASSLADSPGDEKLFF TGTGCCAGCAGCTTAGCGGACTCCCCAGGGGACGAAAAACTGTTTTTT TRBJ1-4 - - 16 TRBV7-9
CASSLAPRDNYNEQFF TGTGCCAGCAGTTTAGCCCCCCGGGACAACTACAATGAGCAGTTCTTC TRBJ2-1 - - 16 TRBV28
CARSLWMRETQYF TGTGCCAGAAGCTTATGGATGCGGGAGACCCAGTACTTC TRBJ2-5 - - 13 TRBV7-5
CASSLDPGQRSYGYTF TGTGCCAGCAGCTTAGACCCGGGACAGCGTAGCTATGGCTACACCTTC TRBJ1-2 - TRBD1 16 TRBV5-4